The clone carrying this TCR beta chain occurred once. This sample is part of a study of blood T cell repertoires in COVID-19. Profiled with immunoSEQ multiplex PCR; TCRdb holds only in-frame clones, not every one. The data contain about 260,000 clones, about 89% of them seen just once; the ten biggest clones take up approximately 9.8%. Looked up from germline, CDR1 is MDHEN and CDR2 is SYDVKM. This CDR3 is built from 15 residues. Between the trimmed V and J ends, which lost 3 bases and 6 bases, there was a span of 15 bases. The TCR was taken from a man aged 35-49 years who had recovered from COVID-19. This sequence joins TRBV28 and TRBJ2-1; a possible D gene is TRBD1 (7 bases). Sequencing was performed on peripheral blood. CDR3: CASSFGHRGGNEQFF. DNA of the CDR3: TGTGCCAGCAGTTTTGGTCACAGGGGAGGCAATGAGCAGTTCTTC.